What follows are 10 T cell receptor beta chains derived from one specimen sequenced in a study of T cells in Graves' hyperthyroidism and ophthalmopathy. The TCR beta CDR3 regions underwent amplification using RNA transcripts as the source. The TCR CDR3 first-round RT-PCR relied on the HTBI primer set. TCRdb re-called the multiplex PCR reads through MiXCR, storing one row per CDR3 protein. Here the sample spans roughly 360,000 distinct CDR3 sequences, about 14% being singletons. Material: blood. Receptor source: a man under 40 with Graves' hyperthyroidism that later progressed to Graves' ophthalmopathy.

The V call is TRBV20-1, the J call TRBJ2-7; D ambiguous. CDR3 length equals 13 residues. Trimming shortened V by 4 bases and J by 4 bases, and 14 bases separated the two germline ends. Germline lookup yields CDR1 DFQATT and CDR2 SNEGSKA (reference sequence). CDR3 residues: CSAKDFYSYEQYF. CDR3 coding DNA: TGCAGTGCTAAAGACTTTTACTCTTACGAGCAGTACTTC.

V and J are TRBV20-1 and TRBJ1-1, with D unresolved. The CDR3 has 11 amino acids. Germline CDR1 DFQATT, CDR2 SNEGSKA (reference sequence). As DNA, the CDR3 is TGCTCAGGCTATCTGGACGCTGAAGCTTTCTTT. Encoded protein: CSGYLDAEAFF.

This clonotype was observed a few times. The chain has TRBV12-3 or TRBV12-4 and TRBJ1-4; 8 bases are shared with TRBD1. V gave up 6 bases and J gave up 0 bases; unmatched junction bases: 6. This CDR3 is 16 amino acids long. CDR3 in amino acids: CASRPGTGTTNEKLFF. The CDR3 coding sequence is TGTGCCAGCAGACCCGGGACAGGTACAACTAATGAAAAACTGTTTTTT.

This rearrangement joins TRBV3-1 to TRBJ2-7; the D is unclear. Trimming cost V 0 bases and J 1 base, with 7 bases left between them. CDR3 length: 14 residues. CDR1 LGHDT and CDR2 YNNKEL come from the germline V gene (reference sequence). The CDR3 DNA is TGTGCCAGCAGCCAAGAAACCAGGTCCTACGAGCAGTACTTC. Translation: CASSQETRSYEQYF.

This clonotype was seen repeatedly, ten times or more. V gene TRBV30 combines with J gene TRBJ1-1, with D possibly being TRBD1 (5 bases). CDR3 size: 13 residues. V was cut by 4 bases and J by 2 bases, with 11 bases left in between. Germline CDR1 reads GTSNPN; CDR2 reads SVGIG (reference sequence). The CDR3 DNA follows: TGTGCCTGGAACAGACAGTTAAACACTGAAGCTTTCTTT. This codes for CAWNRQLNTEAFF.

The V gene is TRBV6-1, the J gene TRBJ2-1, with TRBD1 matching over 9 bases. V shed 6 bases, J shed 7 bases, and the junction held 13 bases outside the gene matches. The CDR3 has 16 residues. CDR1 MNHNS and CDR2 SASEGT come from the germline V gene. The CDR3: CASRNPGQGSLNEQFF. The CDR3 DNA reads as TGTGCCAGCAGGAATCCGGGACAGGGTAGCTTGAATGAGCAGTTCTTC.

This clonotype was seen many times. This sequence joins TRBV3-1 and TRBJ1-1; a possible D gene is TRBD1 (5 bases). From germline, CDR1 is LGHDT and CDR2 YNNKEL (reference sequence). There are 14 residues in the CDR3. V was cut by 5 bases and J by 5 bases, with 15 bases left in between. This CDR3 reads CASSYGPGRTEAFF. CDR3 DNA: TGTGCCAGCAGCTATGGCCCAGGGCGGACTGAAGCTTTCTTT. Full variable domain (remainder filled in from reference TRBV3-1 and TRBJ1-1): DTAVSQTPKYLVTQMGNDKSIKCEQNLGHDTMYWYKQDSKKFLKIMFSYNNKELIINETVPNRFSPKSPDKAHLNLHINSLELGDSAVYFCASSYGPGRTEAFFGQGTRLTVV.

This chain uses TRBV10-3 with TRBJ2-3, with TRBD2 as a possible D gene (6 bases). This CDR3 is built from 15 residues. Looked up from germline, CDR1 is ENHRY and CDR2 is SYGVKD. Deletions cut 6 bases from V and 0 bases from J, with 13 bases between. This chain's CDR3 is CAIRAGSRSTDTQYF. For the CDR3, the DNA is TGTGCCATCAGGGCGGGGTCCCGAAGCACAGATACGCAGTATTTT.

The chain recombines TRBV5-1 with TRBJ2-1; D may be TRBD2 (5 bases). Trimming stripped 3 bases from V and 8 bases from J, with 15 bases between. This CDR3 has 14 residues. In germline, CDR1 is SGHRS, CDR2 YFSETQ. CDR3 in amino acids: CASSWQGLTDEQFF. DNA for the CDR3: TGCGCCAGCAGCTGGCAAGGACTTACCGATGAGCAGTTCTTC.

This clonotype was seen ten or more times. The V call is TRBV7-2, the J call TRBJ2-7, with D maybe TRBD1 (6 bases). Germline V gene lookup returns CDR1 SGHTA and CDR2 FQGNSA. The CDR3 covers 14 residues. The germline V and J ends were trimmed by 5 bases and 2 bases, with 13 bases remaining between them. The CDR3 DNA is TGTGCCAGCAGCCTAGGGGACACCCCCTACGAGCAGTACTTC. As protein: CASSLGDTPYEQYF.